Sequencing of this T cell receptor beta chain was carried out in a study of immune evolution from preneoplasia to lung adenocarcinoma. The study's findings and limits: Later-stage lesions seemingly showed higher T cell density and diversity than normal lung.

The CDR3 runs to 16 residues. Trimming removed 1 base at V and 7 bases at J, with 20 bases between. Germline V gene sequence: CDR1 SGDLS, CDR2 YYNGEE. With regard to this clone: Its antigen is unidentified.

Assay used: immunoSEQ multiplex PCR; TCRdb lists only in-frame clones, some missing. This table has approximately 4,700 clones, 75% to 90% appearing once. The TCR was taken from a person in their fifties with lung adenocarcinoma. Sequenced input: FFPE invasive lung adenocarcinoma tissue. V gene TRBV9 combines with J gene TRBJ1-1; D possibly corresponds to TRBD1 (5 bases). The CDR3 DNA reads as TGTGCCAGCAGCGTATATGGGGGAGGTCCTGAAAATGAAGCTTTCTTT. It specifies CASSVYGGGPENEAFF.